Shown below are 24 T cell receptor beta chains from a single sample sequenced in a study of beta chain features in type 1 diabetes. Regarding the study as a whole: A moderate, significant TCRB CDR3 shortening appeared in type 1 diabetes across four CD4+ subsets.

These TCRs' antigens remain unknown. Of the isolated RNA, all was reverse transcribed, and so the sequenced material was expressed TCRB transcripts. TCRdb keeps only in-frame clones here, not all; method: immunoSEQ multiplex PCR. This sample has 680,000 or so clones, with under 15% found just once. The material sequenced was naive CD4+ T cells from blood. These receptors all stem from a man younger than 35 with type 1 diabetes.

J is TRBJ2-7 and V is TRBV15; D not resolved. V was cut by 0 bases and J by 3 bases, with 9 bases left in between. CDR3 length: 14 residues. Germline CDR1 and CDR2: LNHNV and YYDKDF (reference sequence). Here the CDR3 reads CATSRDEGNYEQYF. The CDR3 DNA follows: TGTGCCACCAGCAGAGATGAAGGGAACTACGAGCAGTACTTC. Looking up the rest from reference TRBV15 and TRBJ2-7 gives the full variable domain: DAMVIQNPRYQVTQFGKPVTLSCSQTLNHNVMYWYQQKSSQAPKLLFHYYDKDFNNEADTPDNFQSRRPNTSFCFLDIRSPGLGDTAMYLCATSRDEGNYEQYFGPGTRLTVT.

This clone was detected a few times. The chain recombines TRBV2 with TRBJ1-4; D may be TRBD1 (5 bases). Trimming removed 5 bases from V and 7 bases from J, with 14 bases in between. The CDR3 is made up of 14 amino acids. Germline-derived CDR1 and CDR2 are SNHLY and FYNNEI. The chain's CDR3 is CASSRDGASEKLFF. CDR3 nucleotide sequence: TGTGCCAGCAGTCGGGACGGGGCTTCTGAAAAACTGTTTTTT.

The CDR3: CASSWSGGTYNEQFF. CDR3 DNA sequence: TGTGCCAGCAGTTGGAGCGGGGGAACCTACAATGAGCAGTTCTTC. V usage is TRBV27 and J usage is TRBJ2-1; 8 bases match TRBD2. From germline, CDR1 is MNHEY and CDR2 SMNVEV (reference sequence). The V gene end was trimmed by 4 bases and the J gene end by 2 bases; junction bases not matched to a gene: 4. The CDR3 is made up of 15 amino acids.

This clone was found a few times. This sequence joins TRBV7-3 and TRBJ2-1, with D perhaps being TRBD1 or TRBD2 (6 bases each). V shed 5 bases and J shed 1 base, with 12 bases lying between them. The length of the CDR3 is 15 residues. Germline CDR1 reads SGHTA; CDR2 reads FQGTGA. In nucleotides, the CDR3 is TGTGCCAGCAGCCCCCGAGGGGGGTCCTACAATGAGCAGTTCTTC. This translates into CASSPRGGSYNEQFF.

CDR3 amino acids: CAWMINYGYTF. For the CDR3, the DNA is TGTGCCTGGATGATTAACTATGGCTACACCTTC. V and J are TRBV30 and TRBJ1-2; D remains ambiguous. The CDR3 covers 11 residues. CDR1 GTSNPN and CDR2 SVGIG come from the germline V gene (reference sequence). V was pared by 4 bases and J by 1 base, with 4 bases between.

This clone was seen more than once but under ten times. V usage is TRBV30 and J usage is TRBJ2-5; D perhaps matches TRBD1 (5 bases). The CDR3 has 14 amino acids. CDR1 and CDR2 (germline): GTSNPN, SVGIG (reference sequence). Trimming took 2 bases from V and 2 from J, leaving 12 bases between them. The CDR3 DNA follows: TGTGCCTGGAGTTCTACAGGATTTCAAGAGACCCAGTACTTC. This sequence encodes CAWSSTGFQETQYF.

CDR3 sequence: CASSNRGGEQYF. DNA for the CDR3: TGTGCCAGCAGTAACAGGGGAGGCGAGCAGTACTTC. This rearrangement joins TRBV6-5 to TRBJ2-7; D perhaps matches TRBD1 (7 bases). Trimming shortened V by 5 bases and J by 6 bases, and 11 bases separated the two germline ends. Germline V gene sequence: CDR1 MNHEY, CDR2 SVGAGI. CDR3 length: 12 amino acids.

J is TRBJ2-2 and V is TRBV9; D is ambiguous. From germline, CDR1 is SGDLS and CDR2 YYNGEE. This CDR3 has 13 amino acids. Trimming left V 7 bases short and J 1 base short, with 8 bases between. CDR3 DNA: TGTGCCAGCGGCAGGCAGAACACCGGGGAGCTGTTTTTT. Translation gives CASGRQNTGELFF.

V is TRBV11-2 and J is TRBJ2-3; D is possibly TRBD1 (6 bases). CDR3 length: 14 amino acids. The germline CDR1 and CDR2 sequences are SGHAT and FQNNGV. V gave up 7 bases and J gave up 3 bases, with 14 bases separating them. CDR3 region: CASTQGPGTDTQYF. The CDR3 bases are TGTGCCAGCACACAGGGTCCAGGAACAGATACGCAGTATTTT.

The chain has TRBV27 and TRBJ2-6, with D perhaps TRBD1 or TRBD2 (5 bases each). Looked up from germline, CDR1 is MNHEY and CDR2 is SMNVEV (reference sequence). This CDR3 is 15 amino acids long. The ends were cut back, 2 bases at V and 2 bases at J, with 7 bases in the middle. The DNA of the CDR3 is TGTGCCAGCAGTTTAATGGGACCTGGGGCCAACGTCCTGACTTTC. This codes for CASSLMGPGANVLTF. The complete variable domain, with remaining parts taken from reference TRBV27 and TRBJ2-6, reads EAQVTQNPRYLITVTGKKLTVTCSQNMNHEYMSWYRQDPGLGLRQIYYSMNVEVTDKGDVPEGYKVSRKEKRNFPLILESPSPNQTSLYFCASSLMGPGANVLTFGAGSRLTVL.

A few counts support this clone. The J gene is TRBJ2-7, the V gene TRBV13, with TRBD1 identical over 8 bases. V gave up 6 bases and J gave up 1 base; unmatched junction bases: 5. Germline CDR1 reads PRHDT; CDR2 reads FYEKMQ (reference sequence). This CDR3 spans 14 amino acids. CDR3 nucleotide sequence: TGTGCCAGCAGTAACAGGGGGGAGTCCTACGAGCAGTACTTC. This gives the protein CASSNRGESYEQYF.

In this sample, this clone turned up a few times. The chain carries TRBV4-1 and TRBJ1-1; D remains ambiguous. Germline CDR1 is MGHRA and CDR2 is YSYEKL. V lost 0 bases and J lost 10, with 18 bases in between. CDR3 length: 15 residues. The DNA of the CDR3 is TGCGCCAGCAGCCAAGATCGGGCGGTTCCGCCTGTAGCTTTCTTT. Translating gives CASSQDRAVPPVAFF.

V gene TRBV7-9 combines with J gene TRBJ2-1; 8 bases agree with TRBD2. The CDR3 is 13 residues long. Trimming at V came to 3 bases and at J to 7 bases, leaving 2 bases not matched to a gene. Germline CDR1 SEHNR, CDR2 FQNEAQ (reference sequence). The DNA of the CDR3 is TGTGCCAGCAGCTTTAGCGGGGCTAATGAGCAGTTCTTC. This encodes CASSFSGANEQFF.

The chain couples TRBV25-1 to TRBJ2-5; 11 bases fit TRBD2. The CDR3 length is 13 residues. Germline CDR1 MGHDK, CDR2 SYGVNS. Losses at the gene ends were 10 bases for V and 5 bases for J; bases not matched to a gene: 6. DNA of the CDR3: TGTGCCACCCTAGCGGGGGGCGGGGAGACCCAGTACTTC. Its protein is CATLAGGGETQYF.

The CDR3 region is CATSRDAGGAETQYF. The CDR3 DNA reads as TGTGCCACCAGCAGAGATGCGGGGGGCGCAGAGACCCAGTACTTC. The V and J genes are TRBV15 and TRBJ2-5; 8 positions match TRBD2. This CDR3 has 15 amino acids. Germline trimming cut 0 bases from V and 4 bases from J; bases unmatched to any gene: 4. The germline gives CDR1 LNHNV, CDR2 YYDKDF (reference sequence).

Comments on this clone: The junction departs from the called germline gene at one end, perhaps through a read error. This rearrangement joins TRBV29-1 to TRBJ1-2; the match to TRBD1 covers 7 bases. The CDR3 spans 15 residues. Germline assignment: CDR1 SQVTM and CDR2 ANQGSEA. CDR3 nucleotides: TGCAGCGTCGAAGATAGACAGGGTCCGCCCTATGGCTACACCTTC. It specifies CSVEDRQGPPYGYTF.

This clone was seen more than once but under ten times. This CDR3 is also generated by other DNA sequences in the sample. This chain uses TRBV5-1 with TRBJ2-3; unclear D gene. Germline V gene lookup returns CDR1 SGHRS and CDR2 YFSETQ. V was shortened by 0 bases and J by 4 bases, with 3 bases between the two germline ends. The CDR3 loop spans 12 amino acids. The CDR3 region has the DNA TGCGCCAGCAGCTTGGGGTCAGATACGCAGTATTTT. Translation: CASSLGSDTQYF.

V usage is TRBV15 and J usage is TRBJ2-7; no definite D call. With 0 bases removed from V and 0 bases from J, the gap between germline ends came to 6 bases. The length of the CDR3 is 14 residues. Germline V gene sequence: CDR1 LNHNV, CDR2 YYDKDF (reference sequence). The CDR3 bases are TGTGCCACCAGCAGAGATCGGAGCTCCTACGAGCAGTACTTC. It specifies CATSRDRSSYEQYF.

The gene calls are TRBV6-5 and TRBJ1-5, with TRBD1 as a possible D gene (5 bases). Trimming stripped 0 bases from V and 15 bases from J, with 24 bases between. Germline V gives CDR1 MNHEY, CDR2 SVGAGI. The CDR3 covers 16 residues. The DNA for the CDR3 is TGTGCCAGCAGTTACTCAATTAATTCGGGGGACTCCAAATTGCATTTT. Translated: CASSYSINSGDSKLHF.

A few counts support this clone. The chain combines TRBV28 with TRBJ1-2; maybe TRBD1 (5 bases). The V end was cut by 8 bases, the J end by 5 bases, with 9 bases between. The CDR3 length is 11 residues. Germline CDR1 is MDHEN and CDR2 is SYDVKM. CDR3 DNA sequence: TGTGCCAGCCGGGACGGTTATGGCTACACCTTC. Residues: CASRDGYGYTF.

This clone was found a few times. The J gene is TRBJ2-3, the V gene TRBV9, with no clear D. V was shortened by 3 bases and J by 6 bases, with 11 bases between the two germline ends. Germline CDR1 SGDLS, CDR2 YYNGEE. This CDR3 has 13 residues. This CDR3 reads CASSGALSDTQYF. The CDR3 nucleotides read TGTGCCAGCAGCGGGGCCCTTAGTGATACGCAGTATTTT.

The CDR3 DNA reads as TGTGCCAGCAGAAACAGGGCAGGGTACAATGAGCAGTTCTTC. Translation: CASRNRAGYNEQFF. The genes are TRBV16 and TRBJ2-1, with D possibly being TRBD1 (6 bases). This CDR3 has 14 residues. V dropped 6 bases and J dropped 4 bases, with 13 bases sitting between them. Germline V CDR1 and CDR2: KGHSY, FQNENV.

The chain carries TRBV5-1 and TRBJ2-1, with 8 bases fitting TRBD1. Losses at the gene ends were 3 bases for V and 6 bases for J; bases not matched to a gene: 11. Germline CDR1 SGHRS, CDR2 YFSETQ. The CDR3 has 16 amino acids. The CDR3 region has the DNA TGCGCCAGCAGCTCCAGGGGTGGGGACAGGTCCAATGAGCAGTTCTTC. Its protein product is CASSSRGGDRSNEQFF.

V is TRBV10-3 and J is TRBJ2-3; TRBD2 aligns across 10 bases. V shed 0 bases and J 0 bases; nucleotides not matched to a gene: 3. Germline-derived CDR1 and CDR2 are ENHRY and SYGVKD. This CDR3 spans 17 amino acids. The CDR3 DNA follows: TGTGCCATCAGTGAGTCGGCTAGCGGGGGCAGCACAGATACGCAGTATTTT. Translation gives CAISESASGGSTDTQYF.